This TCR beta chain stems from a study of cytomegalovirus exposure and HLA in healthy donors. CDR3 size: 13 residues. The V end was cut by 3 bases, the J end by 8 bases, with 11 bases between. CDR1 and CDR2 from the germline V gene are SGDLS and YYNGEE. The study ran its PCR with 60 Vbeta and 13 Jbeta primers. Assay used: immunoSEQ multiplex PCR; TCRdb lists only in-frame clones, some missing. In the table there are 200,000 to 250,000 clones, 78% of which are singletons. Nominal health characterized the donors when sampled, though unrecorded immune exposures were likely. The sequenced material came from PBMCs. The chain joins TRBV9 to TRBJ1-4; a possible D gene is TRBD1 (5 bases). This sequence was found in a boy younger than 18 in good health and CMV-seronegative. CDR3 in amino acids: CASSARGDEKLFF. The CDR3 bases are TGTGCCAGCAGCGCCCGGGGGGACGAAAAACTGTTTTTT.